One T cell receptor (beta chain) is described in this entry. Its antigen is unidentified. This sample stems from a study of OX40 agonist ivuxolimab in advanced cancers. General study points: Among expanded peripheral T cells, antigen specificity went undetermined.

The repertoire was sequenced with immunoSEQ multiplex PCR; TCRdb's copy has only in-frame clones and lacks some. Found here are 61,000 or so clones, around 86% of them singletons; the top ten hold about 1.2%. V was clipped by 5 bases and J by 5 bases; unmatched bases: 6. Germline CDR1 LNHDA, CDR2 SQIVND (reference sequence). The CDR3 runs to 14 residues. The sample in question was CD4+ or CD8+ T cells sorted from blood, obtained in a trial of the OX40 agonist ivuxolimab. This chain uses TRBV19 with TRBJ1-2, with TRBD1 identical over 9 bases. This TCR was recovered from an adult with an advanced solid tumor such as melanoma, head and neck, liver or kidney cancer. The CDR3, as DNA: TGTGCCAGTAGTCCAACGGACAGGGGATATGGCTACACCTTC. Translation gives CASSPTDRGYGYTF.